The 20 T cell receptor beta chains below come from one sample, sequenced in a study of blood T cell repertoires in COVID-19 (TCRdb year 2020). Library preparation used the immunoSEQ multiplex PCR assay. This is the immuneACCESS table as TCRdb keeps it, with only in-frame sequences that have V and J called. A part of the clones is gone; compared with another copy, unresolved V genes explain less than half, and the rest is unexplained. Counted in this sample were roughly 70,000 clones; roughly 85% of them appeared once. More than 15% of the sample belongs to the ten largest clones. The sequenced sample was peripheral blood. The receptors were gathered from an elderly woman with acute or convalescent COVID-19.

The chain joins TRBV21-1 to TRBJ2-5; the table's D gene call, TRBD2, was not cross checked with the DNA. TRBV21-1 is marked as a pseudogene. The CDR3 runs to 16 residues. CDR3 residues: CASSKLTSGSQETQYF. The CDR3 nucleotides are TGTGCCAGCAGCAAATTGACTAGCGGAAGCCAAGAGACCCAGTACTTC.

This sequence joins TRBV12-5 and TRBJ1-2; maybe TRBD1 (6 bases). The CDR3 loop spans 13 amino acids. Germline CDR1 and CDR2: LGHNT and FRNRAP. Trimming stripped 3 bases from V and 5 bases from J, with 10 bases between. CDR3 bases: TGTGCTAGTGGTTTTGCAGGGGCATATGGCTACACCTTC. It is translated as CASGFAGAYGYTF.

The J gene is TRBJ1-5, the V gene TRBV4-3, with a weak D call TRBD1 (6 bases). The CDR3 is made up of 14 amino acids. Germline-derived CDR1 and CDR2 are LGHNA and YSLEER. Trimming took 0 bases from V and 11 from J, leaving 14 bases between them. For the CDR3, the DNA is TGCGCCAGCAGCCAAGAGAAGGACAGTCGAGCCCAGCATTTT. Translating it yields CASSQEKDSRAQHF.

The chain combines TRBV19 with TRBJ1-2, with 12 bases that match TRBD1. With V trimmed by 6 bases and J by 7 bases, 9 bases remained unmatched. The germline V gene encodes CDR1 LNHDA and CDR2 SQIVND (reference sequence). CDR3 length equals 15 residues. Here the CDR3 DNA reads TGTGCCAGTAGGGGCACCGGGACAGGGGGCTCTGGCTACACCTTC. Amino acid sequence: CASRGTGTGGSGYTF.

This clone appeared a few times. The CDR3 sequence is CASSLLGQGGNEQFF. The CDR3 DNA is TGTGCCAGCAGCTTACTCGGACAGGGTGGCAATGAGCAGTTCTTC. The chain links TRBV7-9 to TRBJ2-1, with 8 nucleotides matching TRBD1. The J segment lost 6 bases and the V segment lost 2 bases, leaving 6 bases of the junction unmatched. This CDR3 contains 15 residues. Germline V gives CDR1 SEHNR, CDR2 FQNEAQ (reference sequence).

The genes are TRBV28 and TRBJ1-1; 7 bases match TRBD1. With V trimmed by 6 bases and J by 8 bases, 6 bases remained unmatched. Germline V CDR1 and CDR2: MDHEN, SYDVKM. The CDR3 length is 12 residues. The CDR3 loop is CASSLWTGEAFF. The CDR3 nucleotides are TGTGCCAGCAGCCTCTGGACAGGAGAAGCTTTCTTT.

V usage is TRBV20-1 and J usage is TRBJ1-2; D is perhaps TRBD1 (5 bases). CDR3 length equals 11 residues. The V end lost 4 bases, the J end lost 4 bases, and 7 bases lay between the germline ends. CDR1 DFQATT and CDR2 SNEGSKA come from the germline V gene (reference sequence). In DNA, the CDR3 is TGCAGTGCTACCGACAGCTATGGCTACACCTTC. Its translation is CSATDSYGYTF.

This CDR3 reads CASRSGQSFYEQYF. For the CDR3, the DNA is TGTGCCAGCAGGTCTGGACAGAGCTTTTACGAGCAGTACTTC. The V call is TRBV27, the J call TRBJ2-7; possible D gene TRBD1, 6 bases. The CDR3 sequence is 14 residues long. Germline V CDR1 and CDR2: MNHEY, SMNVEV (reference sequence). With 6 bases removed from V and 4 bases from J, the gap between germline ends came to 16 bases.

This clone was seen a few times. This chain joins TRBV28 and TRBJ1-2; the D gene is possibly TRBD1 (5 bases). V lost 6 bases to trimming and J lost 2 bases, with 10 bases between them. The CDR3 sequence is 13 residues long. Germline CDR1 is MDHEN and CDR2 is SYDVKM. DNA of the CDR3: TGTGCCAGCAGCTCGAGGACAAACTATGGCTACACCTTC. It yields the protein CASSSRTNYGYTF.

This chain links TRBV19 with TRBJ1-1; perhaps TRBD1 as D (6 bases). The CDR3 runs 13 residues. Germline V gives CDR1 LNHDA, CDR2 SQIVND (reference sequence). Trimming left V 8 bases short and J 1 base short, with 11 bases between. The CDR3: CASQGHANTEAFF. The CDR3 coding sequence is TGTGCCAGTCAGGGACACGCGAACACTGAAGCTTTCTTT. Combining the CDR3 with reference TRBV19 and TRBJ1-1 gives the whole variable domain DGGITQSPKYLFRKEGQNVTLSCEQNLNHDAMYWYRQDPGQGLRLIYYSQIVNDFQKGDIAEGYSVSREKKESFPLTVTSAQKNPTAFYLCASQGHANTEAFFGQGTRLTVV.

The rearrangement joins TRBV6-2 or TRBV6-3 to TRBJ1-2, with D hard to call. Looked up from germline, CDR1 is MNHEY and CDR2 is SVGEGT. V was clipped by 5 bases and J by 6 bases, with 10 bases between them. The CDR3 length is 12 residues. The CDR3 DNA reads TGTGCCAGCAGTCGTGAGTTGAATGGCTACACCTTC. This codes for CASSRELNGYTF.

This chain links TRBV4-3 with TRBJ2-3; TRBD2 matches 12 bases. J gave up 4 bases and V 5 bases, and 4 bases lay outside the gene matches. Germline CDR1 reads LGHNA; CDR2 reads YSLEER. The CDR3 contains 15 residues. The CDR3 region is CASSILAGGPDTQYF. The CDR3 DNA reads as TGCGCCAGCAGCATCCTAGCGGGAGGGCCAGATACGCAGTATTTT.

The genes are TRBV27 and TRBJ1-2; tentative D call: TRBD1 (6 bases). CDR1 is MNHEY, CDR2 SMNVEV, per germline (reference sequence). Trimming removed 4 bases at V and 8 bases at J, with 20 bases between. This CDR3 region has 15 residues. Written as DNA, the CDR3 is TGTGCCAGCAGTTCACGGAAGGGGGTTGGAGGAGGCTACACCTTC. It codes for CASSSRKGVGGGYTF.

The chain joins TRBV29-1 to TRBJ2-3; 7 bases match TRBD2. This CDR3 is 13 amino acids long. In germline, CDR1 is SQVTM, CDR2 ANQGSEA. Germline trimming cut 6 bases from V and 1 base from J; bases unmatched to any gene: 4. The CDR3 loop is CSVSAGGTDTQYF. The CDR3 nucleotides are TGCAGCGTGTCGGCGGGAGGCACAGATACGCAGTATTTT.

This sequence joins TRBV9 and TRBJ2-1; no firm D call. This CDR3 spans 15 amino acids. Germline CDR1 reads SGDLS; CDR2 reads YYNGEE. Trimming removed 4 bases at V and 0 bases at J, with 11 bases between. CDR3 amino acids: CASSPVGRSYNEQFF. The CDR3 DNA reads TGTGCCAGCAGCCCTGTTGGGCGCTCCTACAATGAGCAGTTCTTC.

V gene TRBV25-1 combines with J gene TRBJ1-1; 8 positions agree with TRBD1. Unmatched junction bases numbered 5, after V lost 7 bases and J lost 4 bases. Looked up from germline, CDR1 is MGHDK and CDR2 is SYGVNS. The CDR3 covers 13 residues. CDR3 coding DNA: TGTGCCAGCATCCAGGGGGCCGGCACTGAAGCTTTCTTT. It codes for CASIQGAGTEAFF.

The genes are TRBV18 and TRBJ1-3; D call uncertain. With 6 bases removed from V and 8 bases from J, the gap between germline ends came to 11 bases. There are 12 residues in the CDR3. CDR1 and CDR2 from the germline V gene are KGHSH and LQKENI. The chain's CDR3 is CASSAREDTIYF. The CDR3 region has the DNA TGTGCCAGCTCTGCGAGGGAGGACACCATATATTTT. Supplemented by reference TRBV18 and TRBJ1-3, the full variable domain reads NAGVMQNPRHLVRRRGQEARLRCSPMKGHSHVYWYRQLPEEGLKFMVYLQKENIIDESGMPKERFSAEFPKEGPSILRIQQVVRGDSAAYFCASSAREDTIYFGEGSWLTVV.

The V and J genes are TRBV3-1 (or the pseudogene TRBV3-2) and TRBJ1-2; TRBD1 is a possible D gene (5 bases). The CDR3 loop spans 14 amino acids. The germline V gene encodes CDR1 LGHDT and CDR2 YNNKEL (reference sequence). V was pared by 6 bases and J by 2 bases, with 13 bases between. The CDR3 spells CASRGHGGNYGYTF. In DNA form, the CDR3 reads TGTGCCAGCAGAGGACACGGGGGGAACTATGGCTACACCTTC.

The rearrangement uses TRBV19 and TRBJ1-1; the D gene is possibly TRBD1 (5 bases). Trimming removed 2 bases at V and 1 base at J, with 8 bases between. Germline V gives CDR1 LNHDA, CDR2 SQIVND (reference sequence). The CDR3 loop spans 14 amino acids. The CDR3 region is CASSIRQGNTEAFF. The CDR3 DNA reads as TGTGCCAGTAGTATACGTCAGGGGAACACTGAAGCTTTCTTT. Looking up the rest from reference TRBV19 and TRBJ1-1 gives the full variable domain: DGGITQSPKYLFRKEGQNVTLSCEQNLNHDAMYWYRQDPGQGLRLIYYSQIVNDFQKGDIAEGYSVSREKKESFPLTVTSAQKNPTAFYLCASSIRQGNTEAFFGQGTRLTVV.

This clone has only one observation. The chain joins TRBV19 to TRBJ2-7; D perhaps matches TRBD1 (5 bases). This CDR3 is 13 amino acids long. V gave up 2 bases and J gave up 7 bases, with 12 bases separating them. In germline, CDR1 is LNHDA, CDR2 SQIVND (reference sequence). The CDR3 loop reads CASSISRVGEQYF. Written as DNA, the CDR3 is TGTGCCAGTAGTATAAGCAGGGTTGGAGAGCAGTACTTC. The full variable domain, in which reference TRBV19 and TRBJ2-7 provide the parts outside the CDR3, is DGGITQSPKYLFRKEGQNVTLSCEQNLNHDAMYWYRQDPGQGLRLIYYSQIVNDFQKGDIAEGYSVSREKKESFPLTVTSAQKNPTAFYLCASSISRVGEQYFGPGTRLTVT.